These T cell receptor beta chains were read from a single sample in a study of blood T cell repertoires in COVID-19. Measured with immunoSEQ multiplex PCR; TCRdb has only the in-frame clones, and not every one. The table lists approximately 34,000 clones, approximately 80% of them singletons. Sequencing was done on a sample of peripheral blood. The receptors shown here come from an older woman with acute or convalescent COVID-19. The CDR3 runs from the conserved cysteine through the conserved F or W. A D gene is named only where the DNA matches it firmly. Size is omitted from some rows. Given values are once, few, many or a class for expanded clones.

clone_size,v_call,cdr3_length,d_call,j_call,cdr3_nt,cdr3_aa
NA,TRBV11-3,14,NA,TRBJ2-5,TGTGCCAGCAGCTTAGGCAGGGCCCAAGAGACCCAGTACTTC,CASSLGRAQETQYF
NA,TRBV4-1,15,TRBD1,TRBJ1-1,TGCGCCAGCAGCCAAGATCGGGCAGGGGGCGGTGAAGCTTTCTTT,CASSQDRAGGGEAFF
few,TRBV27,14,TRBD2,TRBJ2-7,TGTGCCAGCAACCCGGGACTAGCGCTACACGAGCAGTACTTC,CASNPGLALHEQYF
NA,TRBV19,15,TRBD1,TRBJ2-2,TGTGCCAGTAGACGGGCGGGACAGGGCACCGGGGAGCTGTTTTTT,CASRRAGQGTGELFF
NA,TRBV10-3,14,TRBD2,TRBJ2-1,TGTGCCATCAGAGGGACTAGCGGGAACAATGAGCAGTTCTTC,CAIRGTSGNNEQFF
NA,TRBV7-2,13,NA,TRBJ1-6,TGTGCCAGCAGACGCAGGGATACTTCACCCCTCCACTTT,CASRRRDTSPLHF
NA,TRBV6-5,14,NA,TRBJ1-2,TGTGCCAGCAGTTACTCAGGGGTTGGCGATGGCTACACCTTC,CASSYSGVGDGYTF
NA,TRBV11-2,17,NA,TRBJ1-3,TGTGCCAGCAGCTTGAATGTTGGCAGGGGATCTGGAAACACCATATATTTT,CASSLNVGRGSGNTIYF
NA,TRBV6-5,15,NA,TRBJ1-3,TGTGCCAGCAGCGATCGGGGGGACTCTGGAAACACCATATATTTT,CASSDRGDSGNTIYF
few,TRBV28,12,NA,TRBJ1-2,TGTGCCAGCAGTTTACTTAACTATGGCTACACCTTC,CASSLLNYGYTF
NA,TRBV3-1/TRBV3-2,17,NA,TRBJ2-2,TGTGCCAGCAGCCAAGATTGGTGGCAGGGCGACACCGGGGAGCTGTTTTTT,CASSQDWWQGDTGELFF
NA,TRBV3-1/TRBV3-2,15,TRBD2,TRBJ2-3,TGTGCCAGCAGCCAAAGGACTAGCGGGACAGATACGCAGTATTTT,CASSQRTSGTDTQYF
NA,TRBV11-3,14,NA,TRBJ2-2,TGTGCCAGCAGCTCGGGACAGAACACCGGGGAGCTGTTTTTT,CASSSGQNTGELFF
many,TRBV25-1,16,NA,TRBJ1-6,TGTGCCAGCAGTGAATTCGACAGGTCCTATAATTCACCCCTCCACTTT,CASSEFDRSYNSPLHF
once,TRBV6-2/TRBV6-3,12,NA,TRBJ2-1,TGTGCCAGCAGTTCCAGGGCTTTTGAGCAGTTCTTC,CASSSRAFEQFF
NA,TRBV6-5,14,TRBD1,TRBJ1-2,TGTGCCAGCAGTCAGCTTTCCACAGGGGACGGCTACACCTTC,CASSQLSTGDGYTF
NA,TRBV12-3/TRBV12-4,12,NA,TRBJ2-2,TGTGCCAGCAGTACCCCCGCGGTGGAGCTGTTTTTT,CASSTPAVELFF
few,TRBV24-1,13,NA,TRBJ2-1,TGTGCCACCAGTGCCCTTCTCTACAATGAGCAGTTCTTC,CATSALLYNEQFF
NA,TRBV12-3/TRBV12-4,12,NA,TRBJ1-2,TGTGCCAGCAGTTTAACCATTCCGGGGAACACCTTC,CASSLTIPGNTF
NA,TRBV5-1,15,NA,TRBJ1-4,TGCGCCAGCAGCGGGTCTCTGGGAGGAGGCGAAAAACTGTTTTTT,CASSGSLGGGEKLFF
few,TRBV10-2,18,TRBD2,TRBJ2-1,TGCGCCAGCAGAGGACTAGCCCTGGGGTCAAGCTCCTACAATGAGCAGTTCTTC,CASRGLALGSSSYNEQFF
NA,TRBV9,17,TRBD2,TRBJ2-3,TGTGCCAGCAGCGTAGAGGCTAGCGGGAGAGGCGCAGATACGCAGTATTTT,CASSVEASGRGADTQYF
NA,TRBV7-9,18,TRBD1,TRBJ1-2,TGTGCCAGCAGCTCGACGATCCGGCAGGGACAGCCAAACTATGGCTACACCTTC,CASSSTIRQGQPNYGYTF
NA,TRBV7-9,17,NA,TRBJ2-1,TGTGCCAGCAGCTTAAACCACGCGGGACCCCCTGTGGATGAGCAGTTCTTC,CASSLNHAGPPVDEQFF
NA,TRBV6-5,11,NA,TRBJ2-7,TGTGCCAGCAGAGACTTAGGCGAGCAGTACTTC,CASRDLGEQYF
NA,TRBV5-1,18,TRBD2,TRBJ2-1,TGCGCCAGCAGCCCGTCGCCGGGACTAGCGGGAGGGCACGATGAGCAGTTCTTC,CASSPSPGLAGGHDEQFF
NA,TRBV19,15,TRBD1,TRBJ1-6,TGTGCCAGTAGTATCACAGGGGGCGGTAATTCACCCCTCCACTTT,CASSITGGGNSPLHF
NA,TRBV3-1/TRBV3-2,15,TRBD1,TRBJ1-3,TGTGCCAGCAGCCAGGGACAGGGTTCTGGAAACACCATATATTTT,CASSQGQGSGNTIYF